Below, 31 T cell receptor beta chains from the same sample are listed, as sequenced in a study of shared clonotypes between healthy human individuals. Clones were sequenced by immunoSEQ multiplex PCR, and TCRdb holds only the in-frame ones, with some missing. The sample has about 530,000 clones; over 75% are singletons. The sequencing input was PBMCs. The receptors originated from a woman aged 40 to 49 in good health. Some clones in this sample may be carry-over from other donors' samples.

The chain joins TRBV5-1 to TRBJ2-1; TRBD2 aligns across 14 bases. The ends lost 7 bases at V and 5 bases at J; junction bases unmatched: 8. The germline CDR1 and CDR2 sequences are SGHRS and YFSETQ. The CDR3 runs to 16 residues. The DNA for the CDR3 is TGCGCCAGCTCAATCCCGGGACTAGCGGGAGACAATGAGCAGTTCTTC. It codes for CASSIPGLAGDNEQFF.

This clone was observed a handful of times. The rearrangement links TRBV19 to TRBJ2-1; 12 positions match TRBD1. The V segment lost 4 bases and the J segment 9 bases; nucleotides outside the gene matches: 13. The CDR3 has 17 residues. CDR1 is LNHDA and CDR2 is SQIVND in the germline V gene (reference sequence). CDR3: CASSTNRDRGPKGEQFF. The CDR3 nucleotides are TGTGCCAGTAGTACGAACCGGGACAGGGGGCCGAAGGGTGAGCAGTTCTTC.

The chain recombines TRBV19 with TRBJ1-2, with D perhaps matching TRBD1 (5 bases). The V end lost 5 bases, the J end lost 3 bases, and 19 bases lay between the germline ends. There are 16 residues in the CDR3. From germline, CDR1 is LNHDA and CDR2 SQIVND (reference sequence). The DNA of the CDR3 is TGTGCCAGTAGTCTCTCTGGTCAGGGAGGACACTATGGCTACACCTTC. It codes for CASSLSGQGGHYGYTF.

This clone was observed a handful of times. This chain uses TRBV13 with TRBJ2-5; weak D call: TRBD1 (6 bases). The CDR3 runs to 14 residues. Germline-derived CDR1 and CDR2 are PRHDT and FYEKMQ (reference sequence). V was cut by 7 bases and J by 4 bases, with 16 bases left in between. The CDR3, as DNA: TGTGCCAGCAACTCGGGACACACAACAGAGACCCAGTACTTC. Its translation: CASNSGHTTETQYF.

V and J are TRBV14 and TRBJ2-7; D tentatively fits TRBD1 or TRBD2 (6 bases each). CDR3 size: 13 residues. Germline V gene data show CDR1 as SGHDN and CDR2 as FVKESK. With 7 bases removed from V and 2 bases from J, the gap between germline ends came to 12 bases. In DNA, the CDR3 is TGTGCCAGCAACCTGGGGGGCACCTACGAGCAGTACTTC. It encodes CASNLGGTYEQYF.

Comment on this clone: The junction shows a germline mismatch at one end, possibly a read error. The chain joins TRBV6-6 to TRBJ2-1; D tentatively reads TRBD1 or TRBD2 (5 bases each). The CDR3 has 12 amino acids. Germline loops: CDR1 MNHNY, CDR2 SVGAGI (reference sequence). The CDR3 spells CASSDSWGEQFF. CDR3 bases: TGTGCCAGCAGTGACTCTTGGGGGGAGCAGTTCTTC.

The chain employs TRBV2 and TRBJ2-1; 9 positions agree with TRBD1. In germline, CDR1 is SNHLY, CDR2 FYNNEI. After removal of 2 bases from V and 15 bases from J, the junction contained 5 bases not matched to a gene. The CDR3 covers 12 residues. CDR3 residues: CASSEFGTGLFF. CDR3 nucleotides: TGTGCCAGCAGTGAATTCGGGACAGGGTTGTTCTTC.

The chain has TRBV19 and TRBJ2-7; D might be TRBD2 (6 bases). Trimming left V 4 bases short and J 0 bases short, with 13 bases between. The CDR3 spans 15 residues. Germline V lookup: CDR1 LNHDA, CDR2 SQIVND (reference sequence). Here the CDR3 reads CASSTGPGASYEQYF. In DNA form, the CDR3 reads TGTGCCAGTAGTACGGGACCGGGAGCCTCCTACGAGCAGTACTTC.

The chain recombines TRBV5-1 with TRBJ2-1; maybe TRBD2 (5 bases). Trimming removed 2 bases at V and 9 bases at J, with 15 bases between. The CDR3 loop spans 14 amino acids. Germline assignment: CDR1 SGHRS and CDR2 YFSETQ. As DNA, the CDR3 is TGCGCCAGCAGCTTAGAGCGGAGGAGTGGTGAGCAGTTCTTC. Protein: CASSLERRSGEQFF.

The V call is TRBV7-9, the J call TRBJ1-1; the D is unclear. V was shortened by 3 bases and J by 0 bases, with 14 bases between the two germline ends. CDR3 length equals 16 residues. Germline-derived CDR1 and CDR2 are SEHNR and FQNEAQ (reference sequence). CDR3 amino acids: CASSLVHYTLNTEAFF. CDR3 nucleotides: TGTGCCAGCAGCTTGGTACACTACACCCTGAACACTGAAGCTTTCTTT. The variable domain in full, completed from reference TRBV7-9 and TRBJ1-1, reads DTGVSQNPRHKITKRGQNVTFRCDPISEHNRLYWYRQTLGQGPEFLTYFQNEAQLEKSRLLSDRFSAERPKGSFSTLEIQRTEQGDSAMYLCASSLVHYTLNTEAFFGQGTRLTVV.

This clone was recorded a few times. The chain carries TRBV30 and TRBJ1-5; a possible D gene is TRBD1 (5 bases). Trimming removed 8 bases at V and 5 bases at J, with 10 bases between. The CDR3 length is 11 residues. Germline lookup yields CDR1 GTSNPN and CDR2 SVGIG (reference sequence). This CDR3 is CAGGTDQPQHF. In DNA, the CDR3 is TGTGCCGGGGGGACGGATCAGCCCCAGCATTTT. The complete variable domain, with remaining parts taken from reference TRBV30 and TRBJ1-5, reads SQTIHQWPATLVQPVGSPLSLECTVEGTSNPNLYWYRQAAGRGLQLLFYSVGIGQISSEVPQNLSASRPQDRQFILSSKKLLLSDSGFYLCAGGTDQPQHFGDGTRLSIL.

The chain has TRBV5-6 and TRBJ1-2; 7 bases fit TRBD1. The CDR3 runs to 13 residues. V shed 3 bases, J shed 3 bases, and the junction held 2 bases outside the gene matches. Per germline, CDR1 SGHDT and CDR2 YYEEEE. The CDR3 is CASSSTGHYGYTF. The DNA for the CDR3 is TGTGCCAGCAGCTCGACAGGGCACTATGGCTACACCTTC.

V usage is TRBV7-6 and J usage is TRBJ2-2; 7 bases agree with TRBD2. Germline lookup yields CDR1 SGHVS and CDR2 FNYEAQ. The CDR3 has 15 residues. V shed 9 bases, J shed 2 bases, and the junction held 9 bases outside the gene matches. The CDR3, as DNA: TGTGCCAGGACGGGGGGACTACCTAACACCGGGGAGCTGTTTTTT. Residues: CARTGGLPNTGELFF. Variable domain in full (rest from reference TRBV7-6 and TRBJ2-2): GAGVSQSPRYKVTKRGQDVALRCDPISGHVSLYWYRQALGQGPEFLTYFNYEAQQDKSGLPNDRFSAERPEGSISTLTIQRTEQRDSAMYRCARTGGLPNTGELFFGEGSRLTVL.

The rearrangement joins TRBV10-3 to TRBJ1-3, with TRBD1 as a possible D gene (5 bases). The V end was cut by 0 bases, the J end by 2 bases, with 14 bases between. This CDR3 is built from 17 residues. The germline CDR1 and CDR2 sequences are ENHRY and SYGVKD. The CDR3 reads CAISESVGTLAGNTIYF. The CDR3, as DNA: TGTGCCATCAGTGAGTCGGTCGGGACTCTGGCTGGAAACACCATATATTTT.

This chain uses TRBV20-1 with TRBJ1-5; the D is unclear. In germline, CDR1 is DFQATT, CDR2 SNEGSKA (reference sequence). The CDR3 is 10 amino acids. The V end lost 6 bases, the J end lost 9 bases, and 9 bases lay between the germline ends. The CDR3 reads CSAPLGPQHF. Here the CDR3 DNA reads TGCAGTGCCCCATTAGGGCCCCAGCATTTT.

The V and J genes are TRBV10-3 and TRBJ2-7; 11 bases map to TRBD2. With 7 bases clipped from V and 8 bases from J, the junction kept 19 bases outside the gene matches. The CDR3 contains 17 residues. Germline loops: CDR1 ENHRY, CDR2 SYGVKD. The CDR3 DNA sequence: TGTGCCATCAATGATCAGGGGACTAGCGGTTTACGTATCAAGCAGTACTTC. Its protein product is CAINDQGTSGLRIKQYF.

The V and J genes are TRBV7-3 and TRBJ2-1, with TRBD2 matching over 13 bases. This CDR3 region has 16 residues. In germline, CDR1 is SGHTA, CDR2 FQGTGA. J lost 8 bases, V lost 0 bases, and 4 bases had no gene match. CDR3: CASSLTGLAGIDEQFF. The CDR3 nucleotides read TGTGCCAGCAGCTTAACGGGACTAGCGGGAATAGATGAGCAGTTCTTC. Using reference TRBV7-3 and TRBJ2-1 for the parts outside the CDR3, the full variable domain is GAGVSQTPSNKVTEKGKYVELRCDPISGHTALYWYRQSLGQGPEFLIYFQGTGAADDSGLPNDRFFAVRPEGSVSTLKIQRTERGDSAVYLCASSLTGLAGIDEQFFGPGTRLTVL.

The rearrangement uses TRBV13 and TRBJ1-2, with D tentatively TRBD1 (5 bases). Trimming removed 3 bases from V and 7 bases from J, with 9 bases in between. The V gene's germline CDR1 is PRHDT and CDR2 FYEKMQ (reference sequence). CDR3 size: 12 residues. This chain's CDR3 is CASSFGGSGYTF. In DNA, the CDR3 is TGTGCCAGCAGCTTTGGGGGAAGTGGCTACACCTTC. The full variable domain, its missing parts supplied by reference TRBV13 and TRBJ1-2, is AAGVIQSPRHLIKEKRETATLKCYPIPRHDTVYWYQQGPGQDPQFLISFYEKMQSDKGSIPDRFSAQQFSDYHSELNMSSLELGDSALYFCASSFGGSGYTFGSGTRLTVV.

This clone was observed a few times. CDR3 region: CASSIRQVKGNTIYF. The CDR3 DNA follows: TGTGCCAGCAGCATTAGACAGGTCAAGGGAAACACCATATATTTT. This chain joins TRBV9 and TRBJ1-3; the D gene is possibly TRBD1 (6 bases). The germline V gene encodes CDR1 SGDLS and CDR2 YYNGEE. The CDR3 consists of 15 residues. V was shortened by 4 bases and J by 4 bases, with 15 bases between the two germline ends.

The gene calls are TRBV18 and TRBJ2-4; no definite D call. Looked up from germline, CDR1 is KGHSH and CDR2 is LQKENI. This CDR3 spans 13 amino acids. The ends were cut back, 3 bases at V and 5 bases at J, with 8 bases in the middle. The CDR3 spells CASSPGQENIQYF. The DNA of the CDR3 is TGTGCCAGCTCACCCGGGCAGGAAAACATTCAGTACTTC.

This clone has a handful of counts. The chain's CDR3 is CASSQGGTNQNEQFF. In DNA form, the CDR3 reads TGTGCCAGCAGCCAGGGCGGGACAAACCAGAATGAGCAGTTCTTC. The V gene is TRBV21-1, the J gene TRBJ2-1. TRBV21-1 is reported as a pseudogene. The CDR3 length is 15 residues.

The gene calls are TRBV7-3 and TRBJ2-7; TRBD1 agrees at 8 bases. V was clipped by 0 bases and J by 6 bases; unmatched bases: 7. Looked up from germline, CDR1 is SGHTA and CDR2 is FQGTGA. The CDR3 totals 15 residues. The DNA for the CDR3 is TGTGCCAGCAGCTTAACGCGGACAGGGCCTCGCGAGCAGTACTTC. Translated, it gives CASSLTRTGPREQYF.

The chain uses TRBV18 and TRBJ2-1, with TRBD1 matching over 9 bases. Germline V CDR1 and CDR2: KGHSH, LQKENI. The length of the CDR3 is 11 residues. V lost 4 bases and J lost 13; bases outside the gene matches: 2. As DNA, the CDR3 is TGTGCCAGCTCACAGGGACAGGGTCAGTTCTTC. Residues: CASSQGQGQFF.

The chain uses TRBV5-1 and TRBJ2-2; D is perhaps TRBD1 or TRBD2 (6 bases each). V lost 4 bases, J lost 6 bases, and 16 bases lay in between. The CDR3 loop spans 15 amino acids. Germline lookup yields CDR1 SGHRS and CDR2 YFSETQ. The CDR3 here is CASSAGGPNAGELFF. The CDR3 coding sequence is TGCGCCAGCAGCGCCGGGGGCCCCAACGCCGGGGAGCTGTTTTTT.

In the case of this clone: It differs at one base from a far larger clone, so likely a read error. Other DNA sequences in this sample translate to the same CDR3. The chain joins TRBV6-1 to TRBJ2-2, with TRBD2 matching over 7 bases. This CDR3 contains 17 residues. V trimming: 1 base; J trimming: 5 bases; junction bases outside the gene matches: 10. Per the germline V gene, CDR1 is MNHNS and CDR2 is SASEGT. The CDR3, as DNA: TGTGCCAGCAGTGAAGGGGGGGGAGTGGGAGGGACCGGGGAGCTGTTTTTT. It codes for CASSEGGGVGGTGELFF.

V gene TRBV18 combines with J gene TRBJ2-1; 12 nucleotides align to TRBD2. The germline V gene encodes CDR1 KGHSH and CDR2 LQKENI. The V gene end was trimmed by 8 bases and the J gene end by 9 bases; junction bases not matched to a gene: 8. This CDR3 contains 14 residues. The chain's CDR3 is CASRPGLAGLEQFF. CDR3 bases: TGTGCCAGCCGACCGGGACTAGCGGGCCTTGAGCAGTTCTTC.

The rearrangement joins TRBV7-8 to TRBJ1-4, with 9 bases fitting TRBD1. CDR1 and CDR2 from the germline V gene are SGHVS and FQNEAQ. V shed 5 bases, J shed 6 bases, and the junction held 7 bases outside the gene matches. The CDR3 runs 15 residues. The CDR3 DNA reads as TGTGCCAGCAGCCGGGGGGGACAGGGTGATGAAAAACTGTTTTTT. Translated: CASSRGGQGDEKLFF.

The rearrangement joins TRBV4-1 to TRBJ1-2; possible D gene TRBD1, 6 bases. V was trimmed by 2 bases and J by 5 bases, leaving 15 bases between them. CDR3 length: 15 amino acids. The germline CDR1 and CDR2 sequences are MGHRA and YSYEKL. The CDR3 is CASSQTGKSRYGYTF. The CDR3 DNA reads TGCGCCAGCAGCCAAACAGGGAAGTCTAGGTATGGCTACACCTTC.

The CDR3 reads CASSEGRPYYNEQFF. The CDR3 DNA is TGTGCCAGCAGTGAAGGGAGGCCCTACTACAATGAGCAGTTCTTC. The chain couples TRBV2 to TRBJ2-1, with D possibly matching TRBD2 (5 bases). The CDR3 loop spans 15 amino acids. Germline V CDR1 and CDR2: SNHLY, FYNNEI. The germline V and J ends were trimmed by 1 base and 3 bases, with 10 bases remaining between them.

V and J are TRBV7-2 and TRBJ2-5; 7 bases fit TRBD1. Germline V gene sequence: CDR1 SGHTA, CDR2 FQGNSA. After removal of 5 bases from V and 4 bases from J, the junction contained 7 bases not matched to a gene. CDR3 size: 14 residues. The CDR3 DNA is TGTGCCAGCAGCCCAGGGGGTGGTTTAGAGACCCAGTACTTC. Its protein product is CASSPGGGLETQYF.

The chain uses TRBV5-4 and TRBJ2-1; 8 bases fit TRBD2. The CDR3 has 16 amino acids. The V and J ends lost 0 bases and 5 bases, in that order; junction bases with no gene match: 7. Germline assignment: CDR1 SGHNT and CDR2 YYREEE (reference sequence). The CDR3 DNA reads TGTGCCAGCAGCTTGGAACTAGCGGTAAGGAACAATGAGCAGTTCTTC. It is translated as CASSLELAVRNNEQFF.